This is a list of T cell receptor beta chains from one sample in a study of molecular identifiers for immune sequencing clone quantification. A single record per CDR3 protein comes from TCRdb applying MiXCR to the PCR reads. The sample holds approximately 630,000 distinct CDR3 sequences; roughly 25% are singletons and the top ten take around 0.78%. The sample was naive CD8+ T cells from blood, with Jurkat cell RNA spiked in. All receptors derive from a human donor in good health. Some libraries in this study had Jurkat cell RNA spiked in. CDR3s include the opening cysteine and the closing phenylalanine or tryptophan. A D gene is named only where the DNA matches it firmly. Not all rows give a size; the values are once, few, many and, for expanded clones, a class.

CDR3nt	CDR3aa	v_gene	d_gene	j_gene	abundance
TGCAGTGCCCCTCTGCTGCTCTCGGGCTACACCTTC	CSAPLLLSGYTF	TRBV20-1	NA	TRBJ1-2	NA
TGTGCCAGTGGACAGGTCCAAGAGACCAAGTACTTC	CASGQVQETKYF	TRBV25-1	TRBD1	TRBJ2-5	once
TGTGCCACCAGCAGAGATTCGTACATGAGCTCCTACGAGCAGTACTTC	CATSRDSYMSSYEQYF	TRBV15	NA	TRBJ2-7	many
TGTGCCAGTAGTCCTGAAACGGTCGGAAAACTGTTTTTT	CASSPETVGKLFF	TRBV19	NA	TRBJ1-4	few
TGCGCCAGCAGCCAAGACCAGGGGTATCAAAGTGAAAAACTGTTTTTT	CASSQDQGYQSEKLFF	TRBV4-3	NA	TRBJ1-4	few
TGCGCCAACAGCCAGGGGAAAGGGTCCTACGAGCAGTACTTC	CANSQGKGSYEQYF	TRBV4-1	NA	TRBJ2-7	NA
TGTGCCAGCAGCTTAGGGACAGGGGGCAATGAGCAGGTCTTC	CASSLGTGGNEQVF	TRBV7-2	TRBD1	TRBJ2-1	few
TGTGCCAGCAGTTCCCCACAGGGGAGGGACACAGATACGCAGTATTTT	CASSSPQGRDTDTQYF	TRBV28	NA	TRBJ2-3	NA
TGTGCCAGCAGTCTCCTGCTAGCGACAGCGAACACCGGGGAGCTGTTTTTT	CASSLLLATANTGELFF	TRBV12-3/TRBV12-4	NA	TRBJ2-2	NA
TGTGCCAGCAGTTTAGCGGGACAGGGGACCCCCTACGAGCAGTACTTC	CASSLAGQGTPYEQYF	TRBV27	TRBD1	TRBJ2-7	many
TGTGCCTGGTCCGGGAGTTTGGGCACAGATACGCAGTATTTT	CAWSGSLGTDTQYF	TRBV30	NA	TRBJ2-3	many
TGTGCCAGCAGTTTTTCCGTCACCAGCGAAAAACTGTTTTTT	CASSFSVTSEKLFF	TRBV27	NA	TRBJ1-4	NA
TGTGCCAGCAGCGGTCCCGAGGGGTCCTACTGGGAGACCCAGTACTTC	CASSGPEGSYWETQYF	TRBV2	NA	TRBJ2-5	NA
TGCGCCAGCAGCTTGGTTCAGGGGGAGAGGGAGCAGTACTTC	CASSLVQGEREQYF	TRBV5-1	TRBD1	TRBJ2-7	NA
TGTGCCAGCAGTGATCGAGGACAGGGGCCCCTCGGCGAGCAGTACTTC	CASSDRGQGPLGEQYF	TRBV6-1	TRBD1	TRBJ2-7	few
TGTGCCAGTAGTATAGGAAGCGGGGACACCTACGAGCAGTACTTC	CASSIGSGDTYEQYF	TRBV19	NA	TRBJ2-7	many
TGTGCCAGCAGCCCGACGGTAGGACAGCTTAATGAAAAACTGTTTTTT	CASSPTVGQLNEKLFF	TRBV5-5	NA	TRBJ1-4	few
TGTGCCAGCAGCTCCTGGACGGGGGCCGATGAGCAGTTCTTC	CASSSWTGADEQFF	TRBV11-2	NA	TRBJ2-1	few
TGCAGTGCTAGAGAGGCCGGGGTCTGGGAAGCTTTCTTT	CSAREAGVWEAFF	TRBV20-1	NA	TRBJ1-1	few
TGTGCCAGTAGTATACTCTTGATCAATGAGCAGTTCTTC	CASSILLINEQFF	TRBV19	NA	TRBJ2-1	NA
TGTGCCAGCAGCTTAGCCCTATCCGACAGACTATTAGGGGAGACCCAGTACTTC	CASSLALSDRLLGETQYF	TRBV7-9	NA	TRBJ2-5	many
TGTGCCAGCAGTTACGGGGGGGTTACTGAAGCTTTCTTT	CASSYGGVTEAFF	TRBV6-5	NA	TRBJ1-1	many
TGTGCCTGGAGTGTTCGTGCAGCGGCCACCCCTTTCTCCTACGAGCAGTACTTC	CAWSVRAAATPFSYEQYF	TRBV30	NA	TRBJ2-7	many
TGTGCCAGCAATTCCAGGGGGCGGAATGAGCAGTTCTTC	CASNSRGRNEQFF	TRBV6-2/TRBV6-3	TRBD1	TRBJ2-1	NA
TGCGCCAGCAGCCAAGTGGTTTTTTCTAACTATGGCTACACCTTC	CASSQVVFSNYGYTF	TRBV4-3	NA	TRBJ1-2	few
TGTGCCAGCAGCTTCCCGGGCTCGGAGCAGTACTTC	CASSFPGSEQYF	TRBV7-9	NA	TRBJ2-7	many
TGTGCCAGCAGTGAACCCACTTCGACTAGCGGGATTGAAAATACGCAGTATTTT	CASSEPTSTSGIENTQYF	TRBV2	TRBD2	TRBJ2-3	few
TGTGCCAGCAGAGGCGGCGGCCCCCAGCATTTT	CASRGGGPQHF	TRBV12-3/TRBV12-4	NA	TRBJ1-5	NA
TGTGCCAGCTCTCGGGCAGGGATGGACTATGGCTACACCTTC	CASSRAGMDYGYTF	TRBV11-2	NA	TRBJ1-2	few
TGTGCCACCTGTGCAACGACAGCTAGCACAGATACGCAGTATTTT	CATCATTASTDTQYF	TRBV24-1	NA	TRBJ2-3	few
TGTACCAGCGGGACTAGCGGGGGGTTTGGAGATACGCAGTATTTT	CTSGTSGGFGDTQYF	TRBV27	TRBD2	TRBJ2-3	NA
TGCGCCAGCAGCCAAAATACAGGTTACGAGCAGTACTTC	CASSQNTGYEQYF	TRBV4-1	NA	TRBJ2-7	NA
TGTGCCAGCAGCAAGACAGATCTAAATTCTAACTATGGCTACACCTTC	CASSKTDLNSNYGYTF	TRBV9	NA	TRBJ1-2	NA
TGTGCCAGCAGTTTAGCCGACACCCTATACGACGCTTTCTTT	CASSLADTLYDAFF	TRBV12-3/TRBV12-4	NA	TRBJ1-1	many
TGTGCCAGCAGTTTAGGGGCGGGAGGGCCGTACAATGAGCAGTTCTTC	CASSLGAGGPYNEQFF	TRBV27	TRBD2	TRBJ2-1	few
TGCGCCAGCAGCCATACCGGGACAGAAGCTCTCTTT	CASSHTGTEALF	TRBV4-3	TRBD1	TRBJ1-1	NA
TGTGCCAGCAGTTTCCGGGAGGGCACCTACGAGCAGTACTTC	CASSFREGTYEQYF	TRBV27	TRBD2	TRBJ2-7	NA
TGCAGTGCTAGAGATCGGGACAGCAGTTCTATCACAGATACGCAGTATTTT	CSARDRDSSSITDTQYF	TRBV20-1	TRBD1	TRBJ2-3	NA
TGTGCCAGCATGTTCCCCCTCTCCTACGAGCAGTACTTC	CASMFPLSYEQYF	TRBV6-1	NA	TRBJ2-7	many
TGTGCCAGCAGTTTAAGCGGGGGGCGGCAAACTAACTATGGCTACACCTTC	CASSLSGGRQTNYGYTF	TRBV12-3/TRBV12-4	NA	TRBJ1-2	NA
TGCGCCAGCAGCCACCTTAGCACAGATACGCGGTATTTT	CASSHLSTDTRYF	TRBV4-1	NA	TRBJ2-3	NA
TGTGCCAGTAGTTTCTCCCCGAGCTCCTACAATGAGCAGTTCTTC	CASSFSPSSYNEQFF	TRBV19	NA	TRBJ2-1	many
TGCAGTGCTAGGGGGCTGACAGACTCCTATAATTCACCCCTCCACTTT	CSARGLTDSYNSPLHF	TRBV20-1	NA	TRBJ1-6	NA
TGTGCCAGCAGCTGGGGGCAGACGAACACCGGGGAGCTGTTTTTT	CASSWGQTNTGELFF	TRBV5-8	NA	TRBJ2-2	NA
TGTGCCAGCAGTTATCCCTCCAGGGGCCGGGAGCAGTACTTC	CASSYPSRGREQYF	TRBV6-2/TRBV6-3	NA	TRBJ2-7	many
TGCGCCAGCAGCCAAAACAGTGGCTACACCTTC	CASSQNSGYTF	TRBV4-1	NA	TRBJ1-2	many
TGCGCCAGCTACGTCAGGGGCCCCTCACCTGGAAATGAGCAGTTCTTC	CASYVRGPSPGNEQFF	TRBV5-1	NA	TRBJ2-1	NA
TGTGCCAGTAGCTGGACAGGGGTCTCCTACGAGCAGTACTTC	CASSWTGVSYEQYF	TRBV19	TRBD1	TRBJ2-7	NA
TGTGCCACCAGGGGGGTAGAACTGTTTTTT	CATRGVELFF	TRBV28	TRBD1	TRBJ1-4	few
TGCAGCGTTGATGTGGGGGCGGGTTATGGCTACACCTTC	CSVDVGAGYGYTF	TRBV29-1	NA	TRBJ1-2	NA
TGTGCCAGCAGTTACGCCCCTTCCAGGGATGGCGGAAACACCATATATTTT	CASSYAPSRDGGNTIYF	TRBV6-5	NA	TRBJ1-3	NA
TGTGCCAGCAGCTTAGACGGGACAGCAGGATCACCCCTCCACTTT	CASSLDGTAGSPLHF	TRBV7-9	TRBD1	TRBJ1-6	NA
TGTGCCAGCAGTTACTCGGACAGGGGGCTACAAGAGACCCAGTACTTC	CASSYSDRGLQETQYF	TRBV6-5	TRBD1	TRBJ2-5	few
TGTGCCAGCAGCCAAGTCGCCGGTTACACCATATATTTT	CASSQVAGYTIYF	TRBV4-2	NA	TRBJ1-3	NA